The 13 T cell receptor beta chains below all came from one sample that was sequenced in a study of OX40 agonist ivuxolimab in advanced cancers. Clones were sequenced by immunoSEQ multiplex PCR, and TCRdb holds only the in-frame ones, with some missing. The sample has around 93,000 clones, approximately 87% seen once; the top ten hold around 1.5%. The source material was CD4+ or CD8+ T cells sorted from blood, sampled in a trial of the OX40 agonist ivuxolimab. These receptors were taken from an adult with an advanced solid tumor such as melanoma, head and neck, liver or kidney cancer.

The chain has TRBV29-1 and TRBJ2-7; 7 positions agree with TRBD1. Germline V gene data show CDR1 as SQVTM and CDR2 as ANQGSEA. The CDR3 has 12 residues. The J segment lost 2 bases and the V segment lost 7 bases, leaving 5 bases of the junction unmatched. The CDR3 bases are TGCAGCGGCCGGGACAGAACCTACGAGCAGTACTTC. As protein: CSGRDRTYEQYF.

V is TRBV12-5 and J is TRBJ2-3, with D possibly TRBD2 on 6 matching bases. The CDR3 totals 14 residues. V was trimmed by 5 bases and J by 0 bases, leaving 9 bases between them. CDR1 and CDR2 from the germline V gene are LGHNT and FRNRAP. CDR3 residues: CASGQGTSTDTQYF. In DNA form, the CDR3 reads TGTGCTAGTGGTCAAGGGACTAGCACAGATACGCAGTATTTT.

The chain carries TRBV6-4 and TRBJ2-5; D gene unclear. The CDR3 covers 11 residues. Per germline, CDR1 MRHNA and CDR2 SNTAGT. Trimming took off 9 bases at V and 5 bases at J, with 10 bases between the two ends. The CDR3 nucleotides read TGTGCCAGGGCAGGTGCCGAGACCCAGTACTTC. Its protein product is CARAGAETQYF.

This chain connects TRBV7-6 to TRBJ2-7; maybe TRBD1 (6 bases). The CDR3 is made up of 14 amino acids. Germline V gene lookup returns CDR1 SGHVS and CDR2 FNYEAQ. The V end lost 0 bases, the J end lost 4 bases, and 10 bases lay between the germline ends. The CDR3 sequence is CASSLAGRGYEQYF. CDR3 sequence (DNA): TGTGCCAGCAGCTTAGCGGGCAGGGGTTACGAGCAGTACTTC.

The chain recombines TRBV5-4 with TRBJ1-4; no firm D call. The CDR3 has 14 residues. Trimming removed 3 bases from V and 7 bases from J, with 13 bases in between. The germline CDR1 and CDR2 sequences are SGHNT and YYREEE (reference sequence). The CDR3 is CASSSGTLSEKLFF. Here the CDR3 DNA reads TGTGCCAGCAGCTCCGGTACCCTGAGTGAAAAACTGTTTTTT.

This clone has just a few counts. V gene TRBV7-2 combines with J gene TRBJ2-6; D gene uncertain. V shed 1 base and J shed 3 bases, with 7 bases lying between them. CDR1 and CDR2 from the germline V gene are SGHTA and FQGNSA. CDR3 length equals 15 residues. CDR3 protein: CASSLEGFGANVLTF. CDR3 nucleotide sequence: TGTGCCAGCAGCTTAGAAGGGTTTGGGGCCAACGTCCTGACTTTC.

This clone was seen just once. The chain employs TRBV5-4 and TRBJ2-6; D gene unclear. The CDR3 is 15 residues long. V lost 0 bases, J lost 0 bases, and 4 bases lay in between. From germline, CDR1 is SGHNT and CDR2 YYREEE (reference sequence). In DNA form, the CDR3 reads TGTGCCAGCAGCTTGGTAGTCTCTGGGGCCAACGTCCTGACTTTC. Amino acids: CASSLVVSGANVLTF.

The chain is built from TRBV10-3 and TRBJ2-5; 8 positions agree with TRBD2. Germline trimming cut 2 bases from V and 4 bases from J; bases unmatched to any gene: 3. The CDR3 consists of 14 residues. Germline CDR1 ENHRY, CDR2 SYGVKD. The CDR3 spells CAISERGGRETQYF. The CDR3 DNA follows: TGTGCCATCAGTGAGCGGGGGGGCCGAGAGACCCAGTACTTC.

This rearrangement joins TRBV6-5 to TRBJ2-5; no reliable D call. V lost 8 bases and J lost 10, with 11 bases in between. The CDR3 contains 10 residues. CDR1 is MNHEY and CDR2 is SVGAGI in the germline V gene. Written as DNA, the CDR3 is TGTGCCAGCGGAAAGTCGGACCAGTACTTC. Translating it yields CASGKSDQYF.

J is TRBJ1-2 and V is TRBV10-2; 7 positions match TRBD1. Germline V gene lookup returns CDR1 WSHSY and CDR2 SAAADI. V trimming: 2 bases; J trimming: 7 bases; junction bases outside the gene matches: 13. The CDR3 consists of 16 residues. This CDR3 is CASSEPRGGGAGGYTF. DNA of the CDR3: TGCGCCAGCAGTGAGCCACGTGGAGGGGGCGCAGGTGGCTACACCTTC.

This chain joins TRBV7-4 and TRBJ2-7; D unresolved. The V and J ends lost 1 base and 2 bases respectively, with 12 bases between them. Germline CDR1 reads SGHVT; CDR2 reads SQSDAQ. This CDR3 region has 15 residues. The CDR3 spells CASSLGKPGPYEQYF. The CDR3 nucleotides are TGTGCCAGCAGCTTAGGGAAACCGGGTCCCTACGAGCAGTACTTC.

CDR3 in amino acids: CASSQRGASLETQYF. As DNA, the CDR3 is TGTGCCAGCAGCCAACGCGGGGCATCCTTGGAGACCCAGTACTTC. The J gene is TRBJ2-5, the V gene TRBV14, with a tentative D call TRBD2 (6 bases). Germline CDR1 reads SGHDN; CDR2 reads FVKESK. This CDR3 spans 15 amino acids. The ends were cut back, 2 bases at V and 5 bases at J, with 15 bases in the middle. Complete variable domain (other parts from reference TRBV14 and TRBJ2-5): EAGVTQFPSHSVIEKGQTVTLRCDPISGHDNLYWYRRVMGKEIKFLLHFVKESKQDESGMPNNRFLAERTGGTYSTLKVQPAELEDSGVYFCASSQRGASLETQYFGPGTRLLVL.

This chain links TRBV10-2 with TRBJ1-2, with D hard to call. V lost 2 bases and J lost 5, with 6 bases in between. This CDR3 contains 12 residues. CDR1 is WSHSY and CDR2 is SAAADI in the germline V gene. The CDR3: CASSEMGYGYTF. The CDR3 bases are TGCGCCAGCAGTGAGATGGGGTATGGCTACACCTTC.